A single sample gave rise to the 31 T cell receptor beta chains below, sequenced in a study of blood T cell repertoires in COVID-19. Sequencing used immunoSEQ multiplex PCR; TCRdb keeps in-frame clones, though not all of them. Of around 290,000 clones listed, approximately 90% are singletons. Sequenced sample: PBMCs or T cells enriched from blood (not recorded which). The origin of the receptors is a young woman who had recovered from COVID-19.

The J gene is TRBJ2-7, the V gene TRBV3-1 (or the pseudogene TRBV3-2); 7 nucleotides line up with TRBD2. The germline gives CDR1 LGHDT, CDR2 YNNKEL (reference sequence). The CDR3 sequence is 14 residues long. Germline trimming cut 4 bases from V and 6 bases from J; bases unmatched to any gene: 9. The CDR3 region is CASSPGLGGSEQYF. The CDR3 DNA reads as TGTGCCAGCAGCCCAGGACTAGGAGGCTCCGAGCAGTACTTC.

The CDR3 DNA reads TGTGCCAGCATTCTCGACAGTCTCGCCGACTCTGGAAACACCATATATTTT. It is translated as CASILDSLADSGNTIYF. The chain recombines TRBV28 with TRBJ1-3; tentatively, D is TRBD1 (5 bases). Germline values: CDR1 MDHEN, CDR2 SYDVKM. Between the trimmed V and J ends, which lost 7 bases and 0 bases, there was a span of 19 bases. The CDR3 has 17 residues.

V usage is TRBV29-1 and J usage is TRBJ2-7; 15 bases are a match to TRBD2. The CDR3 covers 16 residues. Germline V gene data show CDR1 as SQVTM and CDR2 as ANQGSEA. Trimming took 2 bases from V and 3 from J; bases not matched to a gene: 5. CDR3 nucleotide sequence: TGCAGCGTTGAAAGGCTGGGACTAGCGGGGGGCTACGAGCAGTACTTC. This sequence encodes CSVERLGLAGGYEQYF.

The V and J genes are TRBV13 and TRBJ2-7; D not certain. The CDR3 is 13 amino acids. Trimming took 0 bases from V and 7 from J, leaving 10 bases between them. Germline assignment: CDR1 PRHDT and CDR2 FYEKMQ (reference sequence). The CDR3 loop reads CASSLGLVREQYF. The DNA for the CDR3 is TGTGCCAGCAGCTTAGGCCTCGTACGGGAGCAGTACTTC.

This sequence joins TRBV30 and TRBJ2-1; D gene unclear. V was cut by 2 bases and J by 8 bases, with 4 bases left in between. The CDR3 is made up of 10 amino acids. Germline V CDR1 and CDR2: GTSNPN, SVGIG (reference sequence). The CDR3 coding sequence is TGTGCCTGGAGTATAGATGAGCAGTTCTTC. Amino acids: CAWSIDEQFF.

The CDR3 reads CASSEARGEAFF. The CDR3 DNA sequence: TGTGCCAGCAGTGAAGCCCGGGGGGAAGCTTTCTTT. The chain recombines TRBV2 with TRBJ1-1; maybe TRBD1 (5 bases). The CDR3 has 12 amino acids. Germline V CDR1 and CDR2: SNHLY, FYNNEI. The germline V and J ends were trimmed by 0 bases and 8 bases, with 7 bases remaining between them.

This clone was seen more than once but under ten times. CDR3 sequence (DNA): TGTGCCAGCAGCCAAGACCGGACTAGCGGGAGACCGAACACCGGGGAGCTGTTTTTT. Translating it yields CASSQDRTSGRPNTGELFF. The J gene is TRBJ2-2, the V gene TRBV3-1 (or the pseudogene TRBV3-2), with TRBD2 identical over 13 bases. V was pared by 0 bases and J by 0 bases, with 4 bases of the junction left unmatched. This CDR3 spans 19 amino acids. Germline CDR1 is LGHDT and CDR2 is YNNKEL (reference sequence).

The chain employs TRBV21-1 and TRBJ2-7; the D call in the table, TRBD1, was not verified against the DNA. TRBV21-1 is assigned pseudogene status. CDR3 length: 15 amino acids. The CDR3 protein is CASSKPDTSVHEQYF. CDR3 in DNA: TGTGCCAGCAGCAAACCGGACACTTCAGTCCACGAGCAGTACTTC.

Of note for this clone: In this CDR3 the conserved last residue, phenylalanine or tryptophan, is missing, so a read error is likely. The limits of the CDR3 on the DNA are not certain, so only TCRdb's listed CDR3 is given. V gene TRBV3-1 (or the pseudogene TRBV3-2) combines with J gene TRBJ1-1; TRBD1 is the table's D call, not checked against the DNA. Germline assignment: CDR1 LGHDT and CDR2 YNNKEL (reference sequence). The CDR3 contains 13 residues when both ends are counted. The CDR3 sequence: CASSPYSGTGIKL.

The chain employs TRBV18 and TRBJ2-2; 9 bases match TRBD2. Germline CDR1 and CDR2: KGHSH and LQKENI. This CDR3 spans 15 amino acids. V shed 6 bases and J 1 base; nucleotides not matched to a gene: 3. The CDR3 nucleotides read TGTGCCAGCTCCGCGACTAGCGGGAACACCGGGGAGCTGTTTTTT. Its translation is CASSATSGNTGELFF.

Here the CDR3 DNA reads TGCAGCGTCGACCAGCGGGGGACCCAGTACTTC. Translated, it gives CSVDQRGTQYF. The chain has TRBV29-1 and TRBJ2-5; 7 bases are shared with TRBD2. CDR3 size: 11 residues. Germline V CDR1 and CDR2: SQVTM, ANQGSEA. V dropped 6 bases and J dropped 7; count of bases not matched to a gene: 5.

This clone was recorded only once. This chain joins TRBV2 and TRBJ2-2; TRBD1 is a possible D gene (5 bases). Germline V lookup: CDR1 SNHLY, CDR2 FYNNEI. CDR3 length: 14 residues. V lost 6 bases, J lost 0 bases, and 8 bases lay in between. The CDR3 protein is CASSREANTGELFF. The CDR3 nucleotides read TGTGCCAGCAGCAGGGAAGCGAACACCGGGGAGCTGTTTTTT.

The V call is TRBV11-1, the J call TRBJ2-7; 10 bases line up with TRBD1. CDR3 length equals 14 residues. Losses at the gene ends were 3 bases for V and 6 bases for J; bases not matched to a gene: 5. CDR1 SGHAT and CDR2 FQDESV come from the germline V gene (reference sequence). Here the CDR3 reads CASSLTGGLGEQYF. The CDR3 DNA follows: TGTGCCAGCAGCTTGACAGGGGGCCTCGGCGAGCAGTACTTC.

V usage is TRBV5-4 and J usage is TRBJ2-7; TRBD1 is a possible D gene (6 bases). The germline V gene has CDR1 SGHNT and CDR2 YYREEE (reference sequence). The CDR3 is 14 residues long. The ends were cut back, 4 bases at V and 2 bases at J, with 13 bases in the middle. DNA for the CDR3: TGTGCCAGCAGCGTGGACAAGGGGGCCTACGAGCAGTACTTC. Residues: CASSVDKGAYEQYF.

DNA for the CDR3: TGTGCCACCCTCTCAGACACTGATGGCTACACCTTC. It specifies CATLSDTDGYTF. The chain employs TRBV24-1 and TRBJ1-2, with D unclear. CDR3 length: 12 amino acids. V gave up 9 bases and J gave up 6 bases, with 13 bases separating them. Per germline, CDR1 KGHDR and CDR2 SFDVKD.

The rearrangement uses TRBV6-2 or TRBV6-3 and TRBJ1-5; D is undetermined. This CDR3 comprises 15 residues. Germline V gives CDR1 MNHEY, CDR2 SVGEGT. Between the trimmed V and J ends, which lost 5 bases and 2 bases, there was a span of 13 bases. CDR3 coding DNA: TGTGCCAGCAGTCGGCCCACGGGTGGCAATCAGCCCCAGCATTTT. This encodes CASSRPTGGNQPQHF.

A single count supports this clone. The gene calls are TRBV4-1 and TRBJ2-2, with 7 bases matching TRBD2. This CDR3 has 17 residues. J gave up 6 bases and V 0 bases, and 10 bases lay outside the gene matches. Germline CDR1 and CDR2: MGHRA and YSYEKL. The CDR3 here is CASSQDIWREWAGELFF. In DNA form, the CDR3 reads TGCGCCAGCAGCCAAGATATTTGGCGGGAGTGGGCCGGGGAGCTGTTTTTT.

The rearrangement joins TRBV9 to TRBJ1-1, with D perhaps matching TRBD1 (5 bases). V was trimmed by 3 bases and J by 7 bases, leaving 10 bases between them. The germline gives CDR1 SGDLS, CDR2 YYNGEE. This CDR3 is built from 12 residues. The CDR3 here is CASSGRRGEAFF. CDR3 coding DNA: TGTGCCAGCAGCGGAAGAAGGGGTGAAGCTTTCTTT.

J is TRBJ2-3 and V is TRBV7-9, with 10 bases fitting TRBD2. Germline values: CDR1 SEHNR, CDR2 FQNEAQ (reference sequence). With V trimmed by 1 base and J by 2 bases, 6 bases remained unmatched. CDR3 length: 17 residues. CDR3 region: CASSLGLLAGITDTQYF. The CDR3 DNA reads as TGTGCCAGCAGCTTAGGTCTACTAGCGGGGATCACAGATACGCAGTATTTT.

V and J are TRBV9 and TRBJ2-7; 10 nucleotides match TRBD1. CDR1 is SGDLS and CDR2 is YYNGEE in the germline V gene. The junction had 5 bases not matched to a gene; V was cut back by 4 bases and J by 4 bases. This CDR3 has 14 residues. The CDR3 sequence is CASSRQGAMYEQYF. DNA of the CDR3: TGTGCCAGCAGCAGACAGGGGGCTATGTACGAGCAGTACTTC.

This chain joins TRBV7-8 and TRBJ2-5, with a weak D call TRBD1 (6 bases). Trimming shortened V by 4 bases and J by 4 bases, and 25 bases separated the two germline ends. The CDR3 spans 18 residues. The V gene's germline CDR1 is SGHVS and CDR2 FQNEAQ. The CDR3 reads CASSYPGGHPWGRETQYF. The CDR3 DNA follows: TGTGCCAGCAGCTATCCTGGGGGACACCCCTGGGGTCGAGAGACCCAGTACTTC.

The V and J genes are TRBV7-9 and TRBJ2-1; D gene unclear. The CDR3 extends over 13 amino acids. The germline V gene has CDR1 SEHNR and CDR2 FQNEAQ (reference sequence). Trimming left V 2 bases short and J 4 bases short, with 6 bases between. The DNA of the CDR3 is TGTGCCAGCAGCTTAATCCCGTACAATGAGCAGTTCTTC. Its translation is CASSLIPYNEQFF.

The V and J genes are TRBV27 and TRBJ2-7; D possibly corresponds to TRBD2 (6 bases). The CDR3 contains 14 residues. Deletions cut 5 bases from V and 3 bases from J, with 14 bases between. The germline V gene encodes CDR1 MNHEY and CDR2 SMNVEV (reference sequence). CDR3 region: CASSPSAGGYEQYF. DNA for the CDR3: TGTGCCAGCAGTCCGTCAGCGGGTGGCTACGAGCAGTACTTC.

The V and J genes are TRBV10-3 and TRBJ2-1; weak D call: TRBD1 (5 bases). This CDR3 has 14 residues. Trimming shortened V by 3 bases and J by 6 bases, and 12 bases separated the two germline ends. Per germline, CDR1 ENHRY and CDR2 SYGVKD. CDR3 coding DNA: TGTGCCATCAGTGACGGGCCTCAGGGCAATGAGCAGTTCTTC. Translation gives CAISDGPQGNEQFF.

This CDR3 reads CASSSGVTGRRETQYF. CDR3 in DNA: TGTGCCAGCAGCTCAGGCGTGACAGGGAGGCGCGAGACCCAGTACTTC. This chain connects TRBV7-2 to TRBJ2-5; possibly TRBD1 for D (7 bases). This CDR3 contains 16 residues. In germline, CDR1 is SGHTA, CDR2 FQGNSA. V was clipped by 4 bases and J by 5 bases, with 20 bases between them.

The chain carries TRBV7-8 and TRBJ1-1, with no clear D. Per the germline V gene, CDR1 is SGHVS and CDR2 is FQNEAQ. CDR3 length: 13 amino acids. V dropped 1 base and J dropped 1 base, with 4 bases sitting between them. DNA of the CDR3: TGTGCCAGCAGCTTAGTATGGAACACTGAAGCTTTCTTT. This translates into CASSLVWNTEAFF.

The CDR3 DNA is TGTGCCAGTCGAGGACAGCTTTACGAGCAGTACTTC. Encoded protein: CASRGQLYEQYF. The chain uses TRBV6-5 and TRBJ2-7; a possible D gene is TRBD1 (6 bases). This CDR3 comprises 12 residues. Per the germline V gene, CDR1 is MNHEY and CDR2 is SVGAGI. The ends were cut back, 9 bases at V and 4 bases at J, with 13 bases in the middle.

The chain combines TRBV30 with TRBJ1-5; D is possibly TRBD1 (6 bases). Trimming took off 3 bases at V and 5 bases at J, with 14 bases between the two ends. CDR1 and CDR2 from the germline V gene are GTSNPN and SVGIG (reference sequence). The CDR3 length is 14 residues. The CDR3 protein is CAWSSGSGDQPQHF. CDR3 coding DNA: TGTGCCTGGAGCAGCGGATCAGGGGATCAGCCCCAGCATTTT.

The chain has TRBV4-2 and TRBJ2-3; D is undetermined. This CDR3 comprises 12 residues. Germline lookup yields CDR1 LGHNA and CDR2 YNFKEQ. V gave up 4 bases and J gave up 4 bases, with 6 bases separating them. CDR3 protein: CASSPPADTQYF. The CDR3 bases are TGTGCCAGCAGCCCCCCGGCAGATACGCAGTATTTT.

This sequence joins TRBV5-6 and TRBJ2-7, with D possibly being TRBD1 (6 bases). Germline V gene data show CDR1 as SGHDT and CDR2 as YYEEEE. This CDR3 contains 13 residues. Trimming took off 2 bases at V and 4 bases at J, with 10 bases between the two ends. CDR3 sequence (DNA): TGTGCCAGCAGCTTTCAGGGGAGTTACGAGCAGTACTTC. Translated, it gives CASSFQGSYEQYF. Together with reference TRBV5-6 and TRBJ2-7, the CDR3 gives the full variable domain: DAGVTQSPTHLIKTRGQQVTLRCSPKSGHDTVSWYQQALGQGPQFIFQYYEEEERQRGNFPDRFSGHQFPNYSSELNVNALLLGDSALYLCASSFQGSYEQYFGPGTRLTVT.

The J gene is TRBJ2-1, the V gene TRBV11-2; tentatively, D is TRBD2 (5 bases). The CDR3 runs to 14 residues. The V gene lost 1 base and the J gene lost 6 bases, with 10 bases spanning the gap. Germline V gene data show CDR1 as SGHAT and CDR2 as FQNNGV. The CDR3 region has the DNA TGTGCCAGCAGCTTAGTGGGAGACGGCAATGAGCAGTTCTTC. It yields the protein CASSLVGDGNEQFF.